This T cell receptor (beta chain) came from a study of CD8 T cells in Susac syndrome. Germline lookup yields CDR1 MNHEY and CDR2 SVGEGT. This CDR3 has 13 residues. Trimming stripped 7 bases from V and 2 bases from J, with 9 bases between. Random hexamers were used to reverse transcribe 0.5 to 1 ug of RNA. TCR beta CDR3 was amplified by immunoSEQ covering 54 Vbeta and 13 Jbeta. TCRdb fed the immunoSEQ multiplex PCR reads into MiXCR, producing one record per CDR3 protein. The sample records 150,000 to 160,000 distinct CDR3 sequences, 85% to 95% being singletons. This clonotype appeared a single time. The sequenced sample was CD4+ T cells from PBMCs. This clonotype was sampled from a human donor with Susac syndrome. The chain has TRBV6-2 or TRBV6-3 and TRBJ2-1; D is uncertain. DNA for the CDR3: TGTGCCAGCACCCGCGGCCCCTACAATGAGCAGTTCTTC. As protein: CASTRGPYNEQFF.